Described below is a single T cell receptor beta chain sequence and its context. These data belong to a study of blood T cell repertoires in COVID-19. For the study at large: T cells, B-cell-depleted T cells, or PBMCs provided the cDNA or gDNA that served as material.

Each participant's cohort was designated according to participant-reported clinical history. As originally analysed: Amplification from reference gene primers served as the basis for estimated nucleated cell counts. Sequencing was performed with immunoSEQ multiplex PCR; in TCRdb, only in-frame clones are kept and a portion is missing. That table gives V, J and clone size, and the DNA gave D and trimming. The sample comprises about 270,000 clones, approximately 91% of which are singletons, and about 2.1% rests with the top ten. The clonotype originates from a woman between 40 and 55 years old with acute COVID-19. Specimen: PBMCs or T cells enriched from blood (not recorded which).

The DNA for the CDR3 is TGTGCCAGCTCCGAGACTTTCACTGAAGCTTTCTTT. This gives the protein CASSETFTEAFF. V is TRBV18 and J is TRBJ1-1; D unresolved. Trimming stripped 6 bases from V and 4 bases from J, with 9 bases between. The CDR3 sequence is 12 residues long. Per the germline V gene, CDR1 is KGHSH and CDR2 is LQKENI. Full variable domain (outside the CDR3, taken from reference TRBV18 and TRBJ1-1): NAGVMQNPRHLVRRRGQEARLRCSPMKGHSHVYWYRQLPEEGLKFMVYLQKENIIDESGMPKERFSAEFPKEGPSILRIQQVVRGDSAAYFCASSETFTEAFFGQGTRLTVV.